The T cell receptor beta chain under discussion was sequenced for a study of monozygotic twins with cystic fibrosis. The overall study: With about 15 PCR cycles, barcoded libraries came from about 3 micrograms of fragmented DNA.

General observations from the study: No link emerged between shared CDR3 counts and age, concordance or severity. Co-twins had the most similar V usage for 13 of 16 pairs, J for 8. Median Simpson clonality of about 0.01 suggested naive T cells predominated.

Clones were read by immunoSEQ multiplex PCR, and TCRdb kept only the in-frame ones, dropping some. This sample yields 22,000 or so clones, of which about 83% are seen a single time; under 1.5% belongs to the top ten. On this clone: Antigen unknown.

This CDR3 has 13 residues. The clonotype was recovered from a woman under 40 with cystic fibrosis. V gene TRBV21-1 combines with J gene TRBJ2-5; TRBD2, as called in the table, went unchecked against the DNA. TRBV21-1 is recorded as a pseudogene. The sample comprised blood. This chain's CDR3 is CASSTSGEETQYF. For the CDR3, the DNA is TGTGCCAGCAGCACTAGCGGGGAAGAGACCCAGTACTTC.